This T cell receptor (beta chain) was recorded in a study of blood T cell repertoires in COVID-19. For the study at large: Some COVID-19 samples were acute and others convalescent; all came from the United States, Italy and Spain. T cells, B-cell-depleted T cells, or PBMCs provided the cDNA or gDNA that served as material.

The CDR3 loop spans 14 amino acids. The germline gives CDR1 LNHNV, CDR2 YYDKDF (reference sequence). Trimming pared 6 bases from V and 0 bases from J, leaving 11 bases between. The authors' processing: Cell counts per sample came from amplifying reference gene primers. Clones were sequenced by immunoSEQ multiplex PCR, and TCRdb holds only the in-frame ones, with some missing. V, J and clone size were drawn from that table, and D and trimming were deduced from the DNA. The sample lists about 200,000 clones, 65% to 85% occurring once. The V gene is TRBV15, the J gene TRBJ1-1; no reliable D call. The sequencing sample was made of peripheral blood. This clonotype was obtained from a woman in her forties or fifties with acute or convalescent COVID-19. The CDR3 coding sequence is TGTGCCACCAGAGAGCCACTCCTGAACACTGAAGCTTTCTTT. It codes for CATREPLLNTEAFF.